One sample yielded the 10 T cell receptor beta chains listed below, sequenced in a study of shared clonotypes between healthy human individuals. Assay used: immunoSEQ multiplex PCR; TCRdb lists only in-frame clones, some missing. The sample holds about a million clones, around three quarters seen once. Sequencing was done on a sample of memory CD4+ T cells sorted from blood. Specified subset: CD45RA-negative fraction. The receptor set was obtained from a man aged 18 to 35 in good health.

The rearrangement joins TRBV27 to TRBJ2-1; the match to TRBD2 covers 9 bases. Germline-derived CDR1 and CDR2 are MNHEY and SMNVEV (reference sequence). The V segment lost 3 bases and the J segment 9 bases; nucleotides outside the gene matches: 6. The CDR3 contains 14 residues. CDR3 residues: CASSLRRGGGEQFF. In nucleotides, the CDR3 is TGTGCCAGCAGTTTGAGGCGGGGGGGCGGTGAGCAGTTCTTC.

This sequence joins TRBV30 and TRBJ1-6; D gene ambiguous. This CDR3 is 13 amino acids long. V shed 4 bases and J shed 7 bases, with 11 bases lying between them. Per germline, CDR1 GTSNPN and CDR2 SVGIG (reference sequence). The CDR3 sequence: CAWNSQENSPLHF. The CDR3 nucleotides are TGTGCCTGGAACAGCCAGGAGAATTCACCCCTCCACTTT. Together with reference TRBV30 and TRBJ1-6, the CDR3 gives the full variable domain: SQTIHQWPATLVQPVGSPLSLECTVEGTSNPNLYWYRQAAGRGLQLLFYSVGIGQISSEVPQNLSASRPQDRQFILSSKKLLLSDSGFYLCAWNSQENSPLHFGNGTRLTVT.

Details on this clone: This may come from a read error, since a much larger clone is one base off. The same CDR3 arises from other DNA sequences in this sample as well. The chain recombines TRBV6-1 with TRBJ2-7; 10 nucleotides match TRBD1. The V gene's germline CDR1 is MNHNS and CDR2 SASEGT. This CDR3 has 13 residues. V lost 6 bases to trimming and J lost 4 bases; unmatched junction nucleotides: 3. The CDR3 spells CASSRDRGYEQYF. CDR3 coding DNA: TGTGCCAGCAGCAGGGACAGGGGATACGAGCAGTACTTC.

This sequence joins TRBV4-1 and TRBJ2-1; D ambiguous. V lost 6 bases and J 0 bases, leaving 12 bases between the germline ends. This CDR3 has 15 amino acids. Germline V CDR1 and CDR2: MGHRA, YSYEKL. CDR3 amino acids: CASRPRNGSYNEQFF. The CDR3 bases are TGCGCCAGCAGGCCCAGAAACGGCTCCTACAATGAGCAGTTCTTC.

This clone has a single count. The chain links TRBV5-6 to TRBJ2-3; D may be TRBD1 or TRBD2 (5 bases each). The CDR3 sequence is 15 residues long. CDR1 SGHDT and CDR2 YYEEEE come from the germline V gene. V shed 0 bases and J shed 2 bases, with 10 bases lying between them. The CDR3 here is CASSLGGTPTDTQYF. Written as DNA, the CDR3 is TGTGCCAGCAGCTTGGGAGGGACCCCCACAGATACGCAGTATTTT.

This rearrangement joins TRBV19 to TRBJ2-1; 7 bases are a match to TRBD1. CDR1 is LNHDA, CDR2 SQIVND, per germline (reference sequence). The CDR3 length is 14 residues. V gave up 3 bases and J gave up 5 bases; unmatched junction bases: 4. In nucleotides, the CDR3 is TGTGCCAGTAGTATTTCGACAGGGAACAATGAGCAGTTCTTC. Protein product: CASSISTGNNEQFF. Full variable domain (outside the CDR3, taken from reference TRBV19 and TRBJ2-1): DGGITQSPKYLFRKEGQNVTLSCEQNLNHDAMYWYRQDPGQGLRLIYYSQIVNDFQKGDIAEGYSVSREKKESFPLTVTSAQKNPTAFYLCASSISTGNNEQFFGPGTRLTVL.

The chain is built from TRBV4-1 and TRBJ1-1, with D possibly TRBD1 on 5 matching bases. Germline lookup yields CDR1 MGHRA and CDR2 YSYEKL. CDR3 size: 16 residues. The germline V and J ends were trimmed by 3 bases and 3 bases, with 17 bases remaining between them. CDR3 coding DNA: TGCGCCAGCAGCCAGCAGATGGTAGGGGCGCACACTGAAGCTTTCTTT. Protein product: CASSQQMVGAHTEAFF.

V and J are TRBV21-1 and TRBJ1-3; no DNA check was done on the table's D call, TRBD1. TRBV21-1 has pseudogene status. The CDR3 length is 12 residues. The CDR3 is CASSPGGIAIYF. The CDR3 DNA reads TGTGCCAGCAGCCCAGGGGGCATCGCCATATATTTT.

The chain combines TRBV7-9 with TRBJ1-2; 8 nucleotides match TRBD1. J gave up 4 bases and V 1 base, and 5 bases lay outside the gene matches. This CDR3 has 15 amino acids. Germline V CDR1 and CDR2: SEHNR, FQNEAQ (reference sequence). The CDR3 DNA follows: TGTGCCAGCAGCTTAGAGGGACAGGTAGCCTATGGCTACACCTTC. It specifies CASSLEGQVAYGYTF.

The V gene is TRBV10-2, the J gene TRBJ2-5, with D possibly TRBD2 on 5 matching bases. V shed 4 bases and J shed 5 bases, with 14 bases lying between them. This CDR3 contains 14 residues. Germline loops: CDR1 WSHSY, CDR2 SAAADI. CDR3 DNA sequence: TGCGCCAGCAGTGTGTCCGGGGTTCGGGAGACCCAGTACTTC. Residues: CASSVSGVRETQYF.